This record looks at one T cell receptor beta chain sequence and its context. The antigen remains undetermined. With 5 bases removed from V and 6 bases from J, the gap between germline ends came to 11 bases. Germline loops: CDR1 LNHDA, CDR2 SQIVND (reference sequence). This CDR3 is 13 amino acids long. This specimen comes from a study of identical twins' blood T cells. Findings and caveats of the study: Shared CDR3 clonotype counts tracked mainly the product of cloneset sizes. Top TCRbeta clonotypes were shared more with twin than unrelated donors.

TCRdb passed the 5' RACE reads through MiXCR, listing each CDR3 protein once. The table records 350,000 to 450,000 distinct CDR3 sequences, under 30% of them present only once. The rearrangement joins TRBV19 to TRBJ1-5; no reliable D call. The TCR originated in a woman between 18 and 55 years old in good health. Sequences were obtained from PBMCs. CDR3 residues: CASSLRSFQPQHF. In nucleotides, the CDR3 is TGTGCCAGTAGTCTTAGGAGTTTTCAGCCCCAGCATTTT.